A single sample gave rise to the 3 T cell receptor beta chains below, sequenced in a study of cytomegalovirus exposure and HLA in healthy donors. Use of 60 Vbeta and 13 Jbeta primers characterized the PCR. TCRdb's copy holds only in-frame clones and misses some; the assay was immunoSEQ multiplex PCR. The sample consists of some 120,000 clones, more than 60% of them appearing once. Sequenced input: PBMCs. The receptors originated from a man aged 25 to 45 in good health and CMV-seronegative.

CDR3 nucleotide sequence: TGCAGCGTCCGTACAGGGAGCAATCAGCCCCAGCATTTT. It codes for CSVRTGSNQPQHF. The rearrangement uses TRBV29-1 and TRBJ1-5, with a possible D match to TRBD1 (6 bases). Germline CDR1 SQVTM, CDR2 ANQGSEA. V shed 6 bases and J shed 1 base, with 10 bases lying between them. CDR3 length: 13 residues.

V is TRBV20-1 and J is TRBJ2-7; D gene ambiguous. CDR3 length: 10 residues. Germline V gives CDR1 DFQATT, CDR2 SNEGSKA (reference sequence). V shed 5 bases and J shed 3 bases, with 5 bases lying between them. The CDR3 reads CSASNYEQYF. CDR3 DNA sequence: TGCAGTGCTTCAAACTACGAGCAGTACTTC.

This chain joins TRBV5-1 and TRBJ2-5, with D hard to call. The germline gives CDR1 SGHRS, CDR2 YFSETQ. Between the trimmed V and J ends, which lost 0 bases and 3 bases, there was a span of 3 bases. The CDR3 sequence is 12 residues long. CDR3 bases: TGCGCCAGCAGCTTGGCCGAAGAGACCCAGTACTTC. It is translated as CASSLAEETQYF. Full variable domain (missing parts from reference TRBV5-1 and TRBJ2-5): KAGVTQTPRYLIKTRGQQVTLSCSPISGHRSVSWYQQTPGQGLQFLFEYFSETQRNKGNFPGRFSGRQFSNSRSEMNVSTLELGDSALYLCASSLAEETQYFGPGTRLLVL.